These 14 T cell receptor beta chains came from one sample sequenced in a study of cytomegalovirus exposure and HLA in healthy donors. Vbeta (60) and Jbeta (13) primers were used in the PCR. Sequencing used immunoSEQ multiplex PCR; TCRdb keeps in-frame clones, though not all of them. In the table there are 60,000 to 90,000 clones, approximately 67% of which are singletons. The sample taken for sequencing was PBMCs. The receptor source for this set is a man in his forties or fifties in good health and CMV-seropositive.

This chain links TRBV6-1 with TRBJ1-6; tentatively, D is TRBD1 (6 bases). CDR1 is MNHNS, CDR2 SASEGT, per germline. With 8 bases removed from V and 10 bases from J, the gap between germline ends came to 18 bases. This CDR3 spans 14 amino acids. The CDR3: CASLPRSTGSPLHF. For the CDR3, the DNA is TGTGCCAGCCTTCCAAGGTCAACAGGGTCACCCCTCCACTTT.

The V and J genes are TRBV6-5 and TRBJ1-1; no reliable D call. CDR1 is MNHEY and CDR2 is SVGAGI in the germline V gene. Trimming shortened V by 11 bases and J by 0 bases, and 13 bases separated the two germline ends. The CDR3 is made up of 13 amino acids. In nucleotides, the CDR3 is TGTGCCGCCTGGGCATCTATGAACACTGAAGCTTTCTTT. This encodes CAAWASMNTEAFF.

The chain uses TRBV27 and TRBJ2-3; TRBD2 might be the D (6 bases). Germline assignment: CDR1 MNHEY and CDR2 SMNVEV (reference sequence). This CDR3 contains 15 residues. Deletions cut 2 bases from V and 0 bases from J, with 9 bases between. CDR3 sequence: CASSLGRLSTDTQYF. In nucleotides, the CDR3 is TGTGCCAGCAGTTTAGGGAGGCTTAGCACAGATACGCAGTATTTT.

The V gene is TRBV6-5, the J gene TRBJ1-2; 8 nucleotides match TRBD1. This CDR3 has 14 residues. V lost 2 bases, J lost 2 bases, and 1 base stayed unmatched. The germline V gene has CDR1 MNHEY and CDR2 SVGAGI. The chain's CDR3 is CASSYGQGNYGYTF. The CDR3 nucleotides read TGTGCCAGCAGTTACGGACAGGGAAACTATGGCTACACCTTC.

The V gene is TRBV15, the J gene TRBJ1-1; D is undetermined. The length of the CDR3 is 13 residues. Germline CDR1 is LNHNV and CDR2 is YYDKDF (reference sequence). Trimming removed 2 bases at V and 1 base at J, with 5 bases between. The CDR3 DNA reads as TGTGCCACCAGCAGAACGGGGAACACTGAAGCTTTCTTT. It encodes CATSRTGNTEAFF. The full variable domain, with the rest looked up from reference TRBV15 and TRBJ1-1, is DAMVIQNPRYQVTQFGKPVTLSCSQTLNHNVMYWYQQKSSQAPKLLFHYYDKDFNNEADTPDNFQSRRPNTSFCFLDIRSPGLGDTAMYLCATSRTGNTEAFFGQGTRLTVV.

Only a few counts were recorded for this clone. This chain joins TRBV5-6 and TRBJ1-1; D is unresolved. The V end was cut by 4 bases, the J end by 4 bases, with 17 bases between. There are 15 residues in the CDR3. The germline CDR1 and CDR2 sequences are SGHDT and YYEEEE. The CDR3 region has the DNA TGTGCCAGCAGCCCTTTTAGACTCCGGGGCACTGAAGCTTTCTTT. As protein: CASSPFRLRGTEAFF.

This chain joins TRBV5-1 and TRBJ2-1; tentative D call: TRBD2 (6 bases). Trimming cost V 0 bases and J 9 bases, with 19 bases left between them. In germline, CDR1 is SGHRS, CDR2 YFSETQ. CDR3 size: 16 residues. The CDR3 reads CASSLEFSRLAIEQFF. For the CDR3, the DNA is TGCGCCAGCAGCTTGGAATTTAGCAGGCTAGCGATTGAGCAGTTCTTC.

This rearrangement joins TRBV6-5 to TRBJ1-2, with D perhaps matching TRBD1 (5 bases). Germline V gene data show CDR1 as MNHEY and CDR2 as SVGAGI. The V and J ends lost 0 bases and 0 bases respectively, with 11 bases between them. The CDR3 extends over 16 amino acids. The CDR3 DNA reads TGTGCCAGCAGTTACTCCCGACAGACGTCTAACTATGGCTACACCTTC. As protein: CASSYSRQTSNYGYTF.

CDR3 in amino acids: CASSPGSGETQYF. For the CDR3, the DNA is TGTGCCAGCAGCCCCGGGAGTGGAGAGACCCAGTACTTC. The chain recombines TRBV27 with TRBJ2-5, with D perhaps matching TRBD2 (6 bases). Trimming cost V 6 bases and J 4 bases, with 12 bases left between them. This CDR3 is built from 13 residues. Germline CDR1 reads MNHEY; CDR2 reads SMNVEV (reference sequence).

In nucleotides, the CDR3 is TGTGCCAGCTCAGGGCTGAACCAGCCCCAGCATTTT. It codes for CASSGLNQPQHF. The chain links TRBV19 to TRBJ1-5, with D possibly being TRBD1 (5 bases). This CDR3 is built from 12 residues. In germline, CDR1 is LNHDA, CDR2 SQIVND (reference sequence). Trimming left V 9 bases short and J 7 bases short, with 13 bases between.

The V call is TRBV11-3, the J call TRBJ2-2; D is perhaps TRBD1 (5 bases). Trimming took off 4 bases at V and 1 base at J, with 13 bases between the two ends. Per the germline V gene, CDR1 is SGHNT and CDR2 is YENEEA. The CDR3 consists of 16 residues. The CDR3 loop is CASSSQAGQNTGELFF. In nucleotides, the CDR3 is TGTGCCAGCAGCTCACAGGCCGGACAGAACACCGGGGAGCTGTTTTTT.

The V gene is TRBV7-3, the J gene TRBJ1-1, with 7 positions matching TRBD1. The CDR3 has 14 amino acids. CDR1 and CDR2 (germline): SGHTA, FQGTGA. V lost 4 bases, J lost 1 base, and 3 bases stayed unmatched. The CDR3: CASSSRGANTEAFF. The CDR3 coding sequence is TGTGCCAGCAGCTCCAGGGGGGCGAACACTGAAGCTTTCTTT.

The chain links TRBV9 to TRBJ1-1, with a possible D match to TRBD1 (5 bases). The CDR3 length is 13 residues. The V end lost 3 bases, the J end lost 3 bases, and 9 bases lay between the germline ends. The germline V gene has CDR1 SGDLS and CDR2 YYNGEE. The CDR3 loop reads CASSALGDTEAFF. The CDR3 nucleotides are TGTGCCAGCAGCGCCTTAGGGGACACTGAAGCTTTCTTT.

The J gene is TRBJ1-1, the V gene TRBV18, with D unclear. V was pared by 3 bases and J by 8 bases, with 10 bases between. The CDR3 has 12 amino acids. Per germline, CDR1 KGHSH and CDR2 LQKENI. CDR3 in amino acids: CASSPYDGEAFF. CDR3 nucleotides: TGTGCCAGCTCACCTTATGACGGGGAAGCTTTCTTT. Looking up the rest from reference TRBV18 and TRBJ1-1 gives the full variable domain: NAGVMQNPRHLVRRRGQEARLRCSPMKGHSHVYWYRQLPEEGLKFMVYLQKENIIDESGMPKERFSAEFPKEGPSILRIQQVVRGDSAAYFCASSPYDGEAFFGQGTRLTVV.